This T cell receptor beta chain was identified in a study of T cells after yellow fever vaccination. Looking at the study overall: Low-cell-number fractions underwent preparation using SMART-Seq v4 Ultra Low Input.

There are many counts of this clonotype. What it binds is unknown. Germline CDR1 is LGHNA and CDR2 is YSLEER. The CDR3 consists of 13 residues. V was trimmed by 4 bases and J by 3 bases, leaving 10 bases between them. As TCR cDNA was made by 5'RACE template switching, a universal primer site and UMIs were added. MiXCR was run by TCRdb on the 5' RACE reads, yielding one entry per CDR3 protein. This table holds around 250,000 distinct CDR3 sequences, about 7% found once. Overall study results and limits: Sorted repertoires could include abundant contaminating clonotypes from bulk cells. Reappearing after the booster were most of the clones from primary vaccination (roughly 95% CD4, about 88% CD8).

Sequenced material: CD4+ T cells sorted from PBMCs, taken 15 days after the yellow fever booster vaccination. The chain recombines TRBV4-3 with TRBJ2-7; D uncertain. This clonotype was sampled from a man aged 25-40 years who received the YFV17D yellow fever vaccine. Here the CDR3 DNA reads TGCGCCAGCAGCCGCAAACTCGACTACGAGCAGTACTTC. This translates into CASSRKLDYEQYF.